This passage covers 19 T cell receptor beta chains from one sample sequenced in a study of blood T cell repertoires in COVID-19. Profiled with immunoSEQ multiplex PCR; TCRdb holds only in-frame clones, not every one. The table has 65,000 to 95,000 clones, roughly 90% seen once. Sequencing was carried out using peripheral blood. These receptors were obtained from a man aged 50 to 59 with active COVID-19.

This chain uses TRBV9 with TRBJ2-3, with D unclear. The CDR3 length is 12 residues. Trimming shortened V by 2 bases and J by 6 bases, and 7 bases separated the two germline ends. From germline, CDR1 is SGDLS and CDR2 YYNGEE. The CDR3 reads CASSVLSDTQYF. CDR3 sequence (DNA): TGTGCCAGCAGCGTTTTATCGGATACGCAGTATTTT.

This CDR3 is CASSKEDRTFYNEQFF. The CDR3 DNA reads TGTGCCAGCAGCAAAGAAGACAGGACCTTTTACAATGAGCAGTTCTTC. The chain links TRBV21-1 to TRBJ2-1; the table's D gene call, TRBD1, was not cross checked with the DNA. TRBV21-1 is recorded as a pseudogene. This CDR3 is 16 amino acids long.

V and J are TRBV4-2 and TRBJ2-2, with 9 nucleotides matching TRBD1. V lost 4 bases, J lost 7 bases, and 13 bases stayed unmatched. This CDR3 comprises 17 residues. Per the germline V gene, CDR1 is LGHNA and CDR2 is YNFKEQ. The CDR3 loop reads CASSRRGSQGAIGELFF. CDR3 DNA: TGTGCCAGCAGCCGCCGCGGTTCACAGGGGGCAATCGGGGAGCTGTTTTTT.

This clone was counted a single time. Here the CDR3 DNA reads TGTGCCAGCAGCTTAACGTCCGTGGATACGCAGTATTTT. Residues: CASSLTSVDTQYF. The chain carries TRBV7-3 and TRBJ2-3, with D unclear. Germline V gene sequence: CDR1 SGHTA, CDR2 FQGTGA. The length of the CDR3 is 13 residues. The V end was cut by 0 bases, the J end by 6 bases, with 7 bases between.

J is TRBJ2-1 and V is TRBV11-2; D ambiguous. Trimming shortened V by 3 bases and J by 10 bases, and 19 bases separated the two germline ends. The CDR3 is 15 amino acids. Germline CDR1 is SGHAT and CDR2 is FQNNGV. CDR3 in DNA: TGTGCCAGCAGCTTCCGAGCCCTGTATCCGGAGGAGCAGTTCTTC. This translates into CASSFRALYPEEQFF.

The chain uses TRBV4-2 and TRBJ1-1, with no clear D. The germline V gene has CDR1 LGHNA and CDR2 YNFKEQ. CDR3 size: 15 residues. V was clipped by 1 base and J by 0 bases, with 9 bases between them. The CDR3 reads CASSQGGGMNTEAFF. CDR3 nucleotide sequence: TGTGCCAGCAGCCAAGGCGGCGGCATGAACACTGAAGCTTTCTTT.

This sequence joins TRBV19 and TRBJ2-2, with 11 bases lining up with TRBD1. This CDR3 region has 17 residues. V lost 8 bases, J lost 1 base, and 9 bases stayed unmatched. Germline V gene sequence: CDR1 LNHDA, CDR2 SQIVND (reference sequence). CDR3 coding DNA: TGTGCCAGTGGGGGGACAGGGGGTGGTAAGAACACCGGGGAGCTGTTTTTT. It is translated as CASGGTGGGKNTGELFF.

The chain uses TRBV12-3 or TRBV12-4 and TRBJ1-1; D uncertain. Trimming cost V 3 bases and J 8 bases, with 10 bases left between them. The CDR3 totals 12 residues. The CDR3 bases are TGTGCCAGCAGTTTTGGTATTACAGAAGCTTTCTTT. It specifies CASSFGITEAFF.

This sequence joins TRBV25-1 and TRBJ2-3; 7 bases fit TRBD1. The CDR3 runs 15 residues. Germline V CDR1 and CDR2: MGHDK, SYGVNS. The V gene end was trimmed by 4 bases and the J gene end by 0 bases; junction bases not matched to a gene: 4. The CDR3 here is CASSGTGTSTDTQYF. CDR3 DNA: TGTGCCAGCAGTGGGACAGGAACTAGCACAGATACGCAGTATTTT.

The chain uses TRBV4-1 and TRBJ2-7, with TRBD1 as a possible D gene (5 bases). Germline loops: CDR1 MGHRA, CDR2 YSYEKL. This CDR3 contains 15 residues. Trimming left V 4 bases short and J 6 bases short, with 19 bases between. The CDR3 reads CASSLQERDRAEQYF. CDR3 in DNA: TGCGCCAGCAGCCTTCAAGAAAGAGACAGAGCCGAGCAGTACTTC.

CDR3 protein: CASPSKLLRGISTGELFF. The CDR3 DNA follows: TGTGCCAGCCCTTCAAAGCTCCTGCGGGGTATAAGCACCGGGGAGCTGTTTTTT. The J gene is TRBJ2-2, the V gene TRBV9, with D perhaps TRBD2 (6 bases). V lost 7 bases, J lost 4 bases, and 26 bases lay in between. Looked up from germline, CDR1 is SGDLS and CDR2 is YYNGEE. The CDR3 is 18 residues long.

CDR3 sequence: CASSLDFGLAGVQETQYF. CDR3 bases: TGTGCCAGCAGCTTGGATTTTGGGCTAGCGGGGGTCCAAGAGACCCAGTACTTC. The chain links TRBV5-8 to TRBJ2-5; TRBD2 matches at 10 bases. V lost 0 bases and J lost 1; bases outside the gene matches: 9. This CDR3 comprises 18 residues. Germline CDR1 is SGHTS and CDR2 is YDEGEE.

V and J are TRBV6-2 or TRBV6-3 and TRBJ2-1, with 7 bases identical to TRBD2. This CDR3 comprises 15 residues. The trim removed 3 bases at V and 7 bases at J, leaving 9 bases unmatched. Per germline, CDR1 MNHEY and CDR2 SVGEGT. The CDR3 reads CASSYGGVAWNEQFF. CDR3 DNA sequence: TGTGCCAGCAGTTATGGGGGGGTGGCGTGGAATGAGCAGTTCTTC.

The gene calls are TRBV18 and TRBJ2-7; 10 bases are shared with TRBD2. Germline loops: CDR1 KGHSH, CDR2 LQKENI. After removal of 2 bases from V and 5 bases from J, the junction contained 12 bases not matched to a gene. The CDR3 is made up of 17 amino acids. CDR3 amino acids: CASSPFSRELAGHEQYF. CDR3 DNA: TGTGCCAGCTCACCATTTTCTCGTGAACTAGCGGGACACGAGCAGTACTTC.

The chain is built from TRBV18 and TRBJ1-4; D is possibly TRBD1 (6 bases). Germline V gene lookup returns CDR1 KGHSH and CDR2 LQKENI. This CDR3 comprises 14 residues. V dropped 1 base and J dropped 6 bases, with 9 bases sitting between them. For the CDR3, the DNA is TGTGCCAGCTCACCACAGGGGGAGTATGAAAAACTGTTTTTT. This sequence encodes CASSPQGEYEKLFF.

J is TRBJ1-1 and V is TRBV10-3; 8 bases are a match to TRBD1. After removal of 5 bases from V and 10 bases from J, the junction contained 6 bases not matched to a gene. Germline V lookup: CDR1 ENHRY, CDR2 SYGVKD. The CDR3 contains 12 residues. CDR3 DNA: TGTGCCATCAGTCAGGGGGCATTGGGAGCTTTCTTT. Translated, it gives CAISQGALGAFF.

The chain is built from TRBV20-1 and TRBJ2-5; tentatively, D is TRBD1 (5 bases). The CDR3 extends over 13 amino acids. Germline values: CDR1 DFQATT, CDR2 SNEGSKA (reference sequence). V was trimmed by 3 bases and J by 5 bases, leaving 13 bases between them. CDR3 loop: CSASNLGVETQYF. In DNA, the CDR3 is TGCAGTGCTAGTAACCTAGGGGTGGAGACCCAGTACTTC.

The chain is built from TRBV18 and TRBJ2-7, with D perhaps TRBD2 (5 bases). Trimming left V 4 bases short and J 2 bases short, with 18 bases between. CDR1 is KGHSH and CDR2 is LQKENI in the germline V gene. The CDR3 length is 16 residues. CDR3 sequence (DNA): TGTGCCAGCTCACGATTGGAGGCATCCGGGACCTACGAGCAGTACTTC. This translates into CASSRLEASGTYEQYF.

The V gene is TRBV6-5, the J gene TRBJ1-5, with TRBD1 identical over 11 bases. J was trimmed by 7 bases and V by 6 bases; bases with no gene match: 2. The CDR3 is 13 residues long. Germline V gene sequence: CDR1 MNHEY, CDR2 SVGAGI. The CDR3 DNA reads as TGTGCCAGCAGGGACAGGGGGCGACAGCCCCAGCATTTT. It specifies CASRDRGRQPQHF.